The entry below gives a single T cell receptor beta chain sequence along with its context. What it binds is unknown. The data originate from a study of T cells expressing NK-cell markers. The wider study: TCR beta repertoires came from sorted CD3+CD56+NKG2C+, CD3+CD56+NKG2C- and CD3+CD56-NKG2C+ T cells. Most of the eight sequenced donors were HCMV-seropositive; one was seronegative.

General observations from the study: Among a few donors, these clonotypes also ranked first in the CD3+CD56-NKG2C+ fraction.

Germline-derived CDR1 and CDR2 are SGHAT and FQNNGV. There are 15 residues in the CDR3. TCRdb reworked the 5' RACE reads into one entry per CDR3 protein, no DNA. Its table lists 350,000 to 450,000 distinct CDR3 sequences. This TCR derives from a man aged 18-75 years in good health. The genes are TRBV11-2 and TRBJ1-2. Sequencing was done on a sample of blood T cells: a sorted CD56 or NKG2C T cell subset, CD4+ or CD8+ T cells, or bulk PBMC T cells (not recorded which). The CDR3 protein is CASSARDGPNYGYTF.